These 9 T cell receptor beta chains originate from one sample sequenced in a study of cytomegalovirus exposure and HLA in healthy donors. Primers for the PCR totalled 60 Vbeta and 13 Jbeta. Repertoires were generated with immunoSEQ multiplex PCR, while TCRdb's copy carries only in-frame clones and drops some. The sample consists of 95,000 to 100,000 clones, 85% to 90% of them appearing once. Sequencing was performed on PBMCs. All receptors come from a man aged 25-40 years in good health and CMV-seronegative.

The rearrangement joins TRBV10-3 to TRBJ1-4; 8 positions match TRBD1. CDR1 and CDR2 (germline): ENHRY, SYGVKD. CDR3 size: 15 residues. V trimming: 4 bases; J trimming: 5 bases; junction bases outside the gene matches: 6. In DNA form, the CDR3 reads TGTGCCATCAGTGGTCGGACAGGGCGAAATGAAAAACTGTTTTTT. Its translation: CAISGRTGRNEKLFF.

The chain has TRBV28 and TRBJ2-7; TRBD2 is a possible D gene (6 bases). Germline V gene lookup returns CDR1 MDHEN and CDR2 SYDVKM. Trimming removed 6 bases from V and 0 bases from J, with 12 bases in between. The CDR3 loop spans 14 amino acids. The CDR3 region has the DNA TGTGCCAGCAGACGGGACTTGAGCTCCTACGAGCAGTACTTC. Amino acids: CASRRDLSSYEQYF.

The CDR3 region has the DNA TGTGCCTCTTCCCGGGACAGGGACCTCTCCTATAATTCACCCCTCCACTTT. This gives the protein CASSRDRDLSYNSPLHF. The V and J genes are TRBV30 and TRBJ1-6, with 9 bases aligning to TRBD1. The germline V gene encodes CDR1 GTSNPN and CDR2 SVGIG (reference sequence). V trimming: 7 bases; J trimming: 0 bases; junction bases outside the gene matches: 10. CDR3 size: 17 residues.

This chain's CDR3 is CASSFLPSGNTDTQYF. The CDR3 nucleotides read TGTGCCAGCAGCTTCCTCCCTAGCGGAAACACAGATACGCAGTATTTT. The gene calls are TRBV5-6 and TRBJ2-3; TRBD2 matches 7 bases. The CDR3 spans 16 residues. V was pared by 2 bases and J by 2 bases, with 8 bases of the junction left unmatched. From germline, CDR1 is SGHDT and CDR2 YYEEEE.

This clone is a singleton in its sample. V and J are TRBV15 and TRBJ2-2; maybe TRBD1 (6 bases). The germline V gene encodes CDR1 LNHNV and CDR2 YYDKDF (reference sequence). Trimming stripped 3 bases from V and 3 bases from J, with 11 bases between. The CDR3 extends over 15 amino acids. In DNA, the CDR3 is TGTGCCACCAGCAGGCACAGGGAATACACCGGGGAGCTGTTTTTT. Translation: CATSRHREYTGELFF.

The DNA for the CDR3 is TGCAGCGCTCCGGGGGGACTAGCCGGGGAGACCCAGTACTTC. Encoded protein: CSAPGGLAGETQYF. The chain joins TRBV29-1 to TRBJ2-5, with 9 bases identical to TRBD2. Germline CDR1 is SQVTM and CDR2 is ANQGSEA. The CDR3 loop spans 14 amino acids. The ends lost 7 bases at V and 5 bases at J; junction bases unmatched: 11.

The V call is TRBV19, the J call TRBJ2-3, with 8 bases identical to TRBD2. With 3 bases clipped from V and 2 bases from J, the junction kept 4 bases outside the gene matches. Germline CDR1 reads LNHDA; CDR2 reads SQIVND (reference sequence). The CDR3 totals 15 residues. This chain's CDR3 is CASSIPAGDTDTQYF. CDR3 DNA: TGTGCCAGTAGTATCCCAGCGGGAGACACAGATACGCAGTATTTT.

The CDR3 DNA is TGTGCCAGCAGCTATCGGGTGTATAGCAATCAGCCCCAGCATTTT. Translated: CASSYRVYSNQPQHF. The chain links TRBV28 to TRBJ1-5; D is undetermined. This CDR3 spans 15 amino acids. Trimming cost V 6 bases and J 0 bases, with 12 bases left between them. Germline lookup yields CDR1 MDHEN and CDR2 SYDVKM.

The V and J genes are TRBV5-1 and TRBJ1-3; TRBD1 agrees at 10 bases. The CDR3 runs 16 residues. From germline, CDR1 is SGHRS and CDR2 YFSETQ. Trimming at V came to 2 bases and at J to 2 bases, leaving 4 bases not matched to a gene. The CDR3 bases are TGCGCCAGCAGCTTAAGAGGACAGGGGGCTGGAAACACCATATATTTT. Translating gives CASSLRGQGAGNTIYF.